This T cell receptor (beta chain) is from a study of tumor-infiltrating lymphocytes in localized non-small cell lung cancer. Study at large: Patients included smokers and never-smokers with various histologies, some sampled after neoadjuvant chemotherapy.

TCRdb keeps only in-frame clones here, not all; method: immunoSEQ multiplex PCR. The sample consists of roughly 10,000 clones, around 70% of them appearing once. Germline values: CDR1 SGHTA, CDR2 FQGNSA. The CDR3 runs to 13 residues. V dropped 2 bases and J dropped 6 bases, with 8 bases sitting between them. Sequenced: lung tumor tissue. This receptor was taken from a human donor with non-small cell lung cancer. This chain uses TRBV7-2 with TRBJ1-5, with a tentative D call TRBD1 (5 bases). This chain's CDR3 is CASSLTGGQPQHF. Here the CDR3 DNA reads TGTGCCAGCAGCTTAACAGGAGGTCAGCCCCAGCATTTT.